Ten or more counts support the clone carrying this T cell receptor (beta chain). Antigen: not known. Template switching (which added a universal primer site) was used, and cDNA carried unique molecular identifiers. TCRdb re-called the 5' RACE reads through MiXCR, storing one row per CDR3 protein. The data show 350,000 to 450,000 distinct CDR3 sequences, approximately 17% seen once. The data were taken from a study of identical twins. Study results and caveats: Zero-insertion results could be subject to partial confounding by invariant MAIT and iNKT cells.

V lost 4 bases, J lost 3 bases, and 10 bases lay in between. CDR3 length: 13 amino acids. Germline V gives CDR1 DFQATT, CDR2 SNEGSKA (reference sequence). The clonotype was recovered from a man in his fifties in good health. The specimen sequenced was naive T cells sorted from blood. The chain links TRBV20-1 to TRBJ1-5; tentative D call: TRBD1 (5 bases). The CDR3 is CSAIMGDNQPQHF. The CDR3 coding sequence is TGCAGTGCTATAATGGGGGACAATCAGCCCCAGCATTTT.